A selection of T cell receptor beta chains follows, all from one sample in a study of blood T cell repertoires in COVID-19. The table came from immunoSEQ multiplex PCR; TCRdb's copy has only in-frame clones and leaves some out. The sample contains about 350,000 clones, roughly 84% of which appear only once. Material: PBMCs or T cells enriched from blood (not recorded which). Receptors were obtained from a young woman who had recovered from COVID-19. CDR3s include the opening cysteine and the closing phenylalanine or tryptophan. The order of the fields is clone size, J gene, V gene, D gene, CDR3 protein, CDR3 DNA. D genes are given only for firm matches. Size is stated for part of the rows, as once, few or many counts, or as a class when the clone is expanded.

clone size: NA
J gene: TRBJ1-6
V gene: TRBV14
D gene: NA
CDR3 protein: CARKQGPSNSPLHF
CDR3 DNA: TGTGCCCGAAAACAGGGTCCTTCTAATTCACCCCTCCACTTT

clone size: NA
J gene: TRBJ1-2
V gene: TRBV7-9
D gene: NA
CDR3 protein: CASSLGNYNGYTF
CDR3 DNA: TGTGCCAGCAGCTTAGGGAACTACAATGGCTACACCTTC

clone size: NA
J gene: TRBJ2-7
V gene: TRBV28
D gene: TRBD2
CDR3 protein: CASSLSLGLAVRSYEQYF
CDR3 DNA: TGTGCCAGCAGTTTATCGCTGGGACTAGCGGTCCGCTCCTACGAGCAGTACTTC

clone size: once
J gene: TRBJ2-3
V gene: TRBV5-4
D gene: TRBD2
CDR3 protein: CASRSGIGGADTQYF
CDR3 DNA: TGTGCCAGCAGATCAGGGATCGGGGGGGCAGATACGCAGTATTTT

clone size: NA
J gene: TRBJ2-1
V gene: TRBV7-9
D gene: NA
CDR3 protein: CASSLVPGPRSSYNEQFF
CDR3 DNA: TGTGCCAGCAGCTTAGTACCAGGGCCTCGTAGCTCCTACAATGAGCAGTTCTTC

clone size: NA
J gene: TRBJ1-2
V gene: TRBV7-9
D gene: NA
CDR3 protein: CASSSQGNYGYTF
CDR3 DNA: TGTGCCAGCAGCTCACAGGGAAACTATGGCTACACCTTC

clone size: few
J gene: TRBJ1-2
V gene: TRBV3-1/TRBV3-2
D gene: NA
CDR3 protein: CASSQSLAANYGYTF
CDR3 DNA: TGTGCCAGCAGCCAATCCCTCGCGGCCAATTATGGCTACACCTTC

clone size: NA
J gene: TRBJ2-5
V gene: TRBV28
D gene: TRBD2
CDR3 protein: CASSPPPGLAGYHQETQYF
CDR3 DNA: TGTGCCAGCAGTCCACCCCCGGGACTAGCGGGGTACCACCAAGAGACCCAGTACTTC

clone size: NA
J gene: TRBJ1-3
V gene: TRBV30
D gene: NA
CDR3 protein: CASSVGVSGNTIYF
CDR3 DNA: TGTGCCTCCAGTGTCGGGGTCTCTGGAAACACCATATATTTT

clone size: once
J gene: TRBJ1-4
V gene: TRBV7-9
D gene: NA
CDR3 protein: CASSLLGTAEKLFF
CDR3 DNA: TGTGCCAGCAGCTTACTCGGAACAGCCGAAAAACTGTTTTTT

clone size: NA
J gene: TRBJ1-2
V gene: TRBV6-5
D gene: NA
CDR3 protein: CASSFPGREVGGYTF
CDR3 DNA: TGTGCCAGCAGTTTCCCTGGGAGGGAGGTCGGTGGCTACACCTTC

clone size: NA
J gene: TRBJ1-1
V gene: TRBV18
D gene: NA
CDR3 protein: CASSPSGVHTEAFF
CDR3 DNA: TGTGCCAGCTCACCATCAGGGGTACACACTGAAGCTTTCTTT

clone size: NA
J gene: TRBJ1-6
V gene: TRBV5-6
D gene: NA
CDR3 protein: CASSRGNYNSPLHF
CDR3 DNA: TGTGCCAGCAGCCGCGGGAACTATAATTCACCCCTCCACTTT

clone size: NA
J gene: TRBJ1-4
V gene: TRBV13
D gene: NA
CDR3 protein: CASSLGPGSGDEKLFF
CDR3 DNA: TGTGCCAGCAGCTTAGGTCCCGGGTCCGGGGATGAAAAACTGTTTTTT

clone size: NA
J gene: TRBJ2-1
V gene: TRBV12-5
D gene: TRBD2
CDR3 protein: CASGTSGGDNEQFF
CDR3 DNA: TGTGCTAGTGGAACTAGCGGGGGGGACAATGAGCAGTTCTTC

clone size: NA
J gene: TRBJ1-4
V gene: TRBV19
D gene: TRBD1
CDR3 protein: CASSTSHPDRRNEKLFF
CDR3 DNA: TGTGCCAGTAGTACCTCTCACCCGGACAGGAGGAATGAAAAACTGTTTTTT

clone size: NA
J gene: TRBJ1-1
V gene: TRBV5-5
D gene: NA
CDR3 protein: CASSLGGIHMNTEAFF
CDR3 DNA: TGTGCCAGCAGCTTGGGCGGGATTCACATGAACACTGAAGCTTTCTTT

clone size: NA
J gene: TRBJ1-1
V gene: TRBV7-2
D gene: NA
CDR3 protein: CASSLGGPNAFF
CDR3 DNA: TGTGCCAGCAGCTTAGGGGGGCCGAACGCTTTCTTT

clone size: NA
J gene: TRBJ2-2
V gene: TRBV6-5
D gene: NA
CDR3 protein: CASRRQEYTGELFF
CDR3 DNA: TGTGCCAGCAGGCGACAGGAGTACACCGGGGAGCTGTTTTTT

clone size: NA
J gene: TRBJ1-3
V gene: TRBV21-1
D gene: NA
CDR3 protein: CASSKQQGQGCSGNTIYF
CDR3 DNA: TGTGCCAGCAGCAAGCAACAAGGGCAGGGCTGCTCTGGAAACACCATATATTTT

clone size: NA
J gene: TRBJ1-4
V gene: TRBV18
D gene: TRBD1
CDR3 protein: CASSPGDRAGEKLFF
CDR3 DNA: TGTGCCAGCTCACCCGGAGACAGGGCGGGAGAAAAACTGTTTTTT

clone size: NA
J gene: TRBJ1-1
V gene: TRBV19
D gene: NA
CDR3 protein: CASSYRERTEAFF
CDR3 DNA: TGTGCCAGTAGTTACAGGGAAAGGACTGAAGCTTTCTTT

clone size: NA
J gene: TRBJ2-1
V gene: TRBV24-1
D gene: TRBD2
CDR3 protein: CATSDISGGVYNEQFF
CDR3 DNA: TGTGCCACCAGTGATATTAGCGGGGGGGTCTACAATGAGCAGTTCTTC

clone size: NA
J gene: TRBJ2-1
V gene: TRBV7-2
D gene: NA
CDR3 protein: CASSLALSAGEQFF
CDR3 DNA: TGTGCCAGCAGCTTAGCGCTCAGCGCCGGGGAGCAGTTCTTC

clone size: NA
J gene: TRBJ1-1
V gene: TRBV29-1
D gene: TRBD1
CDR3 protein: CSVEEGRQGGAEAFF
CDR3 DNA: TGCAGCGTTGAAGAGGGGAGACAGGGTGGGGCTGAAGCTTTCTTT

clone size: NA
J gene: TRBJ2-7
V gene: TRBV10-1
D gene: NA
CDR3 protein: CASSEGGGATGYPYEQYF
CDR3 DNA: TGCGCCAGCAGTGAGGGGGGGGGAGCGACAGGTTATCCCTACGAGCAGTACTTC

clone size: NA
J gene: TRBJ1-2
V gene: TRBV27
D gene: NA
CDR3 protein: CASSSGGSYGYTF
CDR3 DNA: TGTGCCAGCAGTTCGGGGGGCTCCTATGGCTACACCTTC

clone size: NA
J gene: TRBJ1-4
V gene: TRBV6-5
D gene: NA
CDR3 protein: CASSYSGGSDEKLFF
CDR3 DNA: TGTGCCAGCAGTTACTCGGGGGGAAGTGATGAAAAACTGTTTTTT

clone size: NA
J gene: TRBJ1-3
V gene: TRBV7-8
D gene: NA
CDR3 protein: CASSQRDRGASGNTIYF
CDR3 DNA: TGTGCCAGCAGCCAACGAGATCGAGGCGCCTCTGGAAACACCATATATTTT

clone size: NA
J gene: TRBJ1-5
V gene: TRBV6-5
D gene: NA
CDR3 protein: CASSPRQFNQPQHF
CDR3 DNA: TGTGCCAGCAGTCCGCGACAGTTCAATCAGCCCCAGCATTTT

clone size: NA
J gene: TRBJ2-7
V gene: TRBV3-1/TRBV3-2
D gene: NA
CDR3 protein: CASSQAWGPTYEQYF
CDR3 DNA: TGTGCCAGCAGCCAGGCATGGGGGCCCACCTACGAGCAGTACTTC

clone size: few
J gene: TRBJ1-1
V gene: TRBV7-9
D gene: NA
CDR3 protein: CASSFIEANTEAFF
CDR3 DNA: TGTGCCAGCAGCTTCATAGAGGCGAACACTGAAGCTTTCTTT

clone size: NA
J gene: TRBJ1-1
V gene: TRBV7-6
D gene: NA
CDR3 protein: CASSLTRKAEAFF
CDR3 DNA: TGTGCCAGCAGCTTGACCAGGAAGGCTGAAGCTTTCTTT

clone size: NA
J gene: TRBJ1-6
V gene: TRBV5-6
D gene: TRBD1
CDR3 protein: CASSFRDSGNSPLHF
CDR3 DNA: TGTGCCAGCAGCTTTAGGGACAGTGGGAATTCACCCCTCCACTTT

clone size: NA
J gene: TRBJ2-5
V gene: TRBV11-2
D gene: TRBD2
CDR3 protein: CASSLVASPAGGRETQYF
CDR3 DNA: TGTGCCAGCAGCTTAGTTGCCTCACCAGCGGGGGGGCGGGAGACCCAGTACTTC

clone size: NA
J gene: TRBJ2-5
V gene: TRBV5-1
D gene: NA
CDR3 protein: CASSFTAPPETQYF
CDR3 DNA: TGCGCCAGCAGCTTTACAGCCCCGCCGGAGACCCAGTACTTC

clone size: NA
J gene: TRBJ2-2
V gene: TRBV19
D gene: NA
CDR3 protein: CASSIDRTGLSGELFF
CDR3 DNA: TGTGCCAGTAGTATAGATAGGACAGGACTATCCGGGGAGCTGTTTTTT

clone size: NA
J gene: TRBJ2-3
V gene: TRBV28
D gene: TRBD1
CDR3 protein: CASSSPGQGARDTQYF
CDR3 DNA: TGTGCCAGCAGTTCCCCGGGACAGGGGGCGCGAGATACGCAGTATTTT

clone size: NA
J gene: TRBJ2-5
V gene: TRBV11-2
D gene: NA
CDR3 protein: CASSLDSGRGQETQYF
CDR3 DNA: TGTGCCAGCAGCTTAGACTCCGGCAGGGGTCAAGAGACCCAGTACTTC

clone size: once
J gene: TRBJ2-7
V gene: TRBV28
D gene: NA
CDR3 protein: CASTHDRQYAYEQYF
CDR3 DNA: TGTGCCAGCACCCACGACAGGCAATACGCCTACGAGCAGTACTTC

clone size: NA
J gene: TRBJ1-5
V gene: TRBV6-1
D gene: NA
CDR3 protein: CASSEGFGGAGRPQHF
CDR3 DNA: TGTGCCAGCAGTGAAGGTTTTGGGGGTGCCGGGAGGCCCCAGCATTTT

clone size: NA
J gene: TRBJ1-2
V gene: TRBV5-1
D gene: TRBD1
CDR3 protein: CASSLVGDRDYGYTF
CDR3 DNA: TGCGCCAGCAGCTTGGTGGGGGACAGGGACTATGGCTACACCTTC

clone size: NA
J gene: TRBJ2-5
V gene: TRBV5-1
D gene: NA
CDR3 protein: CASSLVGGAGETQYF
CDR3 DNA: TGCGCCAGCAGCTTGGTAGGGGGGGCCGGGGAGACCCAGTACTTC

clone size: NA
J gene: TRBJ2-7
V gene: TRBV28
D gene: NA
CDR3 protein: CASSFGGSSYEQYF
CDR3 DNA: TGTGCCAGCAGTTTTGGGGGGAGCTCCTACGAGCAGTACTTC

clone size: NA
J gene: TRBJ1-1
V gene: TRBV4-3
D gene: TRBD1
CDR3 protein: CASSQRQGRGSTEAFF
CDR3 DNA: TGCGCCAGCAGCCAAAGACAGGGGCGAGGGTCAACTGAAGCTTTCTTT

clone size: NA
J gene: TRBJ1-6
V gene: TRBV18
D gene: NA
CDR3 protein: CASSLAGRGEVNSPLHF
CDR3 DNA: TGTGCCAGCTCACTCGCCGGACGGGGGGAGGTCAATTCACCCCTCCACTTT

clone size: NA
J gene: TRBJ1-4
V gene: TRBV6-6
D gene: TRBD1
CDR3 protein: CASTPGQGPPEKLFF
CDR3 DNA: TGTGCCAGCACCCCAGGACAGGGCCCGCCCGAAAAACTGTTTTTT